This TCR beta chain was sequenced in a study of tumor-infiltrating lymphocytes in primary liver carcinoma. About the research overall: Samples produced roughly 3.5 to 7.5 million productive TCRbeta reads, comparable across tissue types. Study outcomes and limitations: The study found tumor-adjacent and tumor-blood pairs overlapped less than tumor region pairs. Top-250-clone fractions were significantly higher in tumors than in blood (p = 0.039).

Looked up from germline, CDR1 is SGHTS and CDR2 is YDEGEE. The CDR3 is made up of 14 amino acids. On this clonotype: The antigen is unknown. The CDR3 end shows no conserved phenylalanine or tryptophan, and so a read error is likely.

TCR beta cDNA was reverse-transcribed from about 500 ng of total RNA. The reaction used a constant-region primer and ProtoScript II reverse transcriptase. Slightly modified ARM-PCR, run as three nested multiplex PCR rounds, produced the TCR beta libraries. The first two PCR rounds used TRBV1-TRBV30 primers with a Cbeta primer, 9 to 10 cycles each. TCRdb ran MiXCR on the multiplex PCR reads and lists one entry per CDR3 protein. The table lists 80,000 to 100,000 distinct CDR3 sequences, 55% to 75% of them singletons. Between roughly 20 and 30 mg of unsorted bulk tissue served as the source from which RNA and DNA were co-extracted.

Sample: tumor-adjacent normal liver tissue. The genes are TRBV5-8 and TRBJ2-2; D might be TRBD2 (6 bases). The receptor was isolated from a man aged 35 to 55 with primary liver carcinoma and hepatitis B virus infection. CDR3 nucleotide sequence: TGTGCCAGCAACTTGCGGAGGGGATCCGGAGAGCTGTTTCTT. Its translation is CASNLRRGSGELFL.